These T cell receptor beta chains were read from a single sample in a study of T cells after yellow fever vaccination. From the 5' RACE reads, TCRdb called clonotypes with MiXCR, one entry per CDR3 protein. This sample has around 500,000 distinct CDR3 sequences; just over 20% occur once, and the top ten carry around 17%. The starting material was PBMCs, obtained approximately 22 days after the first yellow fever vaccination. The receptors here all came from a man aged 18 to 35 who received the YFV17D yellow fever vaccine. Each CDR3 is given with its conserved first and last residue. The D gene is left open where the match is weak.

D: -; V: TRBV4-1; J: TRBJ1-1; CDR3: CASSQVYRANTEAFF
D: -; V: TRBV29-1; J: TRBJ2-5; CDR3: CSVEYQVTLYPKTQYF
D: TRBD2; V: TRBV20-1; J: TRBJ2-3; CDR3: CSARARLASDTQYF
D: -; V: TRBV3-1; J: TRBJ1-1; CDR3: CASSQDSKNTEAFF
D: -; V: TRBV2; J: TRBJ2-5; CDR3: CASSAWRKSEETQYF
D: TRBD2; V: TRBV5-1; J: TRBJ2-2; CDR3: CASSSLAGGSTGELFF
D: TRBD1; V: TRBV6-5; J: TRBJ1-6; CDR3: CASSLQGARHNSPLHF
D: -; V: TRBV3-1; J: TRBJ2-2; CDR3: CASSHFQGSGELFF
D: -; V: TRBV5-1; J: TRBJ1-3; CDR3: CASSADSLGNTIYF
D: -; V: TRBV21-1; J: TRBJ2-7; CDR3: CASSDHLGRGSDEQYF
D: TRBD1; V: TRBV15; J: TRBJ2-7; CDR3: CATSRERTGYEQYF
D: -; V: TRBV7-2; J: TRBJ1-1; CDR3: CASSWDGTNTEAFF
D: -; V: TRBV20-1; J: TRBJ2-5; CDR3: CSDPLRKQETQYF
D: -; V: TRBV7-6; J: TRBJ2-2; CDR3: CASSLGGGLFF
D: -; V: TRBV20-1; J: TRBJ1-1; CDR3: CSARRHTEAFF
D: -; V: TRBV29-1; J: TRBJ2-1; CDR3: CSVEDRRGPHNEQFF
D: TRBD2; V: TRBV7-3; J: TRBJ2-2; CDR3: CASSTSGGANTGELFF
D: -; V: TRBV12-3/TRBV12-4; J: TRBJ1-5; CDR3: CASSPPAGAEFSNQPQHF
D: TRBD1; V: TRBV5-1; J: TRBJ2-7; CDR3: CASRQGASYEQYF
D: -; V: TRBV29-1; J: TRBJ1-2; CDR3: CSSSRPGQYGYTF
D: TRBD2; V: TRBV5-6; J: TRBJ2-3; CDR3: CASSRSAGGTQYF
D: -; V: TRBV7-8; J: TRBJ1-4; CDR3: CASSLGSATNEKLFF
D: TRBD2; V: TRBV11-2; J: TRBJ2-1; CDR3: CASRPTSGSHEQFF
D: -; V: TRBV5-1; J: TRBJ2-1; CDR3: CASSFRQGGFSYNEQFF
D: -; V: TRBV10-3; J: TRBJ2-1; CDR3: CTIKQGTGEQFF
D: TRBD1; V: TRBV29-1; J: TRBJ2-5; CDR3: CSVDPQGAGETQYF
D: TRBD1; V: TRBV10-3; J: TRBJ2-1; CDR3: CASSPPGQGYNEQFF
D: TRBD1; V: TRBV12-5; J: TRBJ2-1; CDR3: CASGEATGVNEQFF
D: -; V: TRBV1; J: TRBJ1-2; CDR3: CTSSQEKGAGYTF
D: TRBD2; V: TRBV13; J: TRBJ2-3; CDR3: CASTPGGGAVSSTDTQYF
D: TRBD2; V: TRBV10-3; J: TRBJ2-1; CDR3: CAISRTTSGYNEQFF
D: TRBD2; V: TRBV11-2; J: TRBJ2-1; CDR3: CASSLVINSRGGYYNEQFF
D: TRBD2; V: TRBV18; J: TRBJ2-7; CDR3: CASSPLGTNYEQYF
D: TRBD2; V: TRBV7-9; J: TRBJ2-4; CDR3: CASSIQAGGNIQYF
D: TRBD1; V: TRBV6-5; J: TRBJ2-6; CDR3: CASSYATGGYSGANVLTF
D: -; V: TRBV20-1; J: TRBJ2-1; CDR3: CSARNSENYNEQFF
D: -; V: TRBV28; J: TRBJ1-1; CDR3: CASSLWSMNTEAFF
D: -; V: TRBV5-1; J: TRBJ2-3; CDR3: CASSLRRVTDTQYF
D: -; V: TRBV28; J: TRBJ2-3; CDR3: CASSQENLLAGVTDTQYF
D: -; V: TRBV4-2; J: TRBJ1-2; CDR3: CASSQDVWSNGGHTF
D: TRBD1; V: TRBV5-6; J: TRBJ1-5; CDR3: CASSDRESNQPQHF
D: -; V: TRBV7-2; J: TRBJ2-5; CDR3: CASSVGIQETQYF
D: TRBD2; V: TRBV20-1; J: TRBJ2-1; CDR3: CSATTSGGGNEQFF
D: TRBD1; V: TRBV12-3/TRBV12-4; J: TRBJ2-7; CDR3: CASSLQGFGSYEQYF
D: -; V: TRBV5-6; J: TRBJ2-5; CDR3: CASSFTISRGGETQYF
D: -; V: TRBV9; J: TRBJ1-2; CDR3: CASSVSPWDGYTF
D: -; V: TRBV7-2; J: TRBJ2-5; CDR3: CASGDGTQYF
D: -; V: TRBV6-5; J: TRBJ2-7; CDR3: CASTNLGREQYF
D: -; V: TRBV4-1; J: TRBJ1-2; CDR3: CASSQDWSYGYTF
D: -; V: TRBV6-5; J: TRBJ1-4; CDR3: CASSYIKYVEVTAEKLFF
D: -; V: TRBV12-3/TRBV12-4; J: TRBJ1-2; CDR3: CASTREFFYGYTF